The entry below gives a single TCR beta chain sequence along with its context. This specimen belongs to a study of blood T cell repertoires in COVID-19. About the research overall: Italy, Spain and the United States were the sources of the convalescent and acute COVID-19 samples. The cDNA or gDNA used as material had been derived from T cells, B-cell-depleted T cells, or PBMCs.

This CDR3 spans 14 amino acids. The trim removed 6 bases at V and 8 bases at J, leaving 11 bases unmatched. The V gene's germline CDR1 is SQVTM and CDR2 ANQGSEA. Original processing methods: The authors estimated nucleated cell counts from reference gene primer amplification. Generated by immunoSEQ multiplex PCR, the TCRdb table keeps only in-frame clones and is missing some. V and J calls and clone size are those listed in that table; D and trimming were worked out from the DNA. The sample holds about 130,000 clones, around four fifths seen once. The source is a man in his fifties or sixties who had recovered from COVID-19. Sequenced: peripheral blood. V gene TRBV29-1 combines with J gene TRBJ1-2, with 11 positions matching TRBD1. The CDR3 region is CSVSPGQGVGGYTF. Written as DNA, the CDR3 is TGCAGCGTGTCACCGGGACAGGGGGTGGGAGGCTACACCTTC. The variable domain in full, with the rest retrieved from reference TRBV29-1 and TRBJ1-2, is SAVISQKPSRDICQRGTSLTIQCQVDSQVTMMFWYRQQPGQSLTLIATANQGSEATYESGFVIDKFPISRPNLTFSTLTVSNMSPEDSSIYLCSVSPGQGVGGYTFGSGTRLTVV.